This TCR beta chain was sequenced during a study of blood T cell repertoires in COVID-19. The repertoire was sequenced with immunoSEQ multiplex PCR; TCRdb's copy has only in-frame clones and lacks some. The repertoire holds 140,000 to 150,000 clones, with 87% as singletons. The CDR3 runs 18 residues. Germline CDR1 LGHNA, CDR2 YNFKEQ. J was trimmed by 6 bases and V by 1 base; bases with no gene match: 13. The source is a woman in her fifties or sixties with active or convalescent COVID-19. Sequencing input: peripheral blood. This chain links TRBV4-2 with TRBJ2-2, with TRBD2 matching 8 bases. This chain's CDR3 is CASSQVGSSGRTAGELFF. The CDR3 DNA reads TGTGCCAGCAGCCAAGTAGGATCCAGCGGGAGAACGGCCGGGGAGCTGTTTTTT.